This TCR beta chain was identified during a study of cytomegalovirus exposure and HLA in healthy donors (dated by TCRdb to the late 2010s). Context from the whole study: According to an earlier analysis of 587 of the donors, 150 million to 200 million T cells yielded 117 million unique TCR beta sequences and 276 Gb of sequence data. Roughly 310 gigabases of sequencing data and some 85 million unique TCR sequences were included in an early release covering 550 to 650 HLA-typed donors. Among the roughly 410 genotyped donors, approximately 81% belonged to the genetic ancestry cluster associated with self-reported Caucasian donors. The study aimed to test whether cataloging public T cell receptors could reveal signatures of past pathogen exposure. The T cell repertoires of under 700 subjects were profiled by immunosequencing and related to cytomegalovirus serostatus. A separate validation cohort of over a hundred different subjects was used in addition to the approximately 700-subject first cohort. The study combined high-throughput TCR immunosequencing, statistical association of individual TCRs with disease status, and machine learning to predict cytomegalovirus infection status. In a later analysis, previously published TCR beta repertoires from several hundred donors were re-analyzed and high-resolution HLA genotyping was added so that TCR occurrence patterns could be studied. Rather than using new phenotypic data, the later analysis identified candidate immune exposures from TCR beta sequences and from how often those sequences occurred across donors. To decide whether each TCR beta V gene segment behaved as functional or pseudogenic, an earlier analysis of fewer than 750 of the donors relied on high-throughput TCR beta sequencing. Alongside the repertoire data, information on donor age, sex, ethnicity and CMV serostatus was compiled. A later genetic analysis used genome-wide SNP genotypes for 398 of the 666 donors, treating that subset as a discovery cohort. All discovery cohort repertoires had been generated on a single sequencing platform. HLA typing included class I and class II loci at four-digit resolution. Typing coverage differed by locus: A, B, C, DRB1 and DQB1 were typed in roughly 629-630 donors, DQA1 in about 500, DPA1 in approximately 600, and DPB1 in 450 to 490. Because of strong linkage in the cohort, four to six DR-DQ haplotypes were treated as single units for association and clustering. Among some 400 genotyped donors of the cohort, an average of around 240,000 unique TCR beta nucleotide sequences were sequenced per donor, roughly 20% of them non-productive. What the work shows at the level of the full study, not this receptor alone: In an earlier analysis of more than 450 of the donors, most TCR beta V segments were observed in productive rearrangements about 87% or about 30% of the time, broadly matching IMGT annotations. Some IMGT-functional V segments, including TRBV6-2 and TRBV6-3, could not be distinguished by the 87-base-pair reads and were therefore excluded. A further reported finding was that TCR beta sequences accurately predicted the HLA-A and HLA-B alleles for most subjects in the first cohort. A later analysis associated 16,951 TCR beta sequences with specific HLA alleles at a false discovery rate of 0.05. In the study, about 150 TCR beta chains were listed as associated with cytomegalovirus. Because HLA typing was missing for some donors at each locus, association tests included only the typed subset. Compared with the roughly 710-donor mean, donors in an Asian-associated ancestry cluster had fewer N-insertions in productive TCRs, according to a later genetic analysis. Linkage disequilibrium might explain the correlated functional status among segregating V segments, but an unknown experimental factor could not be ruled out. Presence/absence analyses assumed roughly uniform sequencing depth across donors, an assumption that may not hold. The cohort was sequenced for TCR beta chains only, and without alpha or paired-chain data the features that could be detected were limited. According to a later analysis, TCR association rates differed among HLA loci, with DRB1 alleles showing the most associated TCRs and HLA-C alleles showing the fewest. Most CMV-associated TCR beta chains appeared to be HLA-restricted in a later analysis, and the HLA associations seemed to be driven largely by CMV exposure. A later genetic analysis associated a missense DCLRE1C variant with V-gene and J-gene trimming of TCR beta chains, and an independent cohort replicated the association. When HLA alleles, especially DR and DQ, strongly co-occurred, attributing TCR associations to individual alleles was difficult. The sequencing pipeline was judged likely to have produced a cluster of highly shared sequence variants as a technical artifact. Over 15 rarely observed V segments, including chromosome 9 orphons, were excluded from the earlier analysis of almost 600 of the donors because counts were too low. According to the authors, the approach could potentially be generalized to other disease states and immunological phenotypes. The classifier was reported to diagnose cytomegalovirus status with high specificity and sensitivity in both the original and validation cohorts. The only immune exposure information available for the cohort was CMV serostatus. A later analysis reported that several top co-occurrence clusters appeared linked to parvovirus B19, influenza, CMV and Epstein-Barr virus. While some public TCRs were present in many individuals, most TCR sequences turned up only very rarely across donors. Three of the identified cytomegalovirus-associated TCR beta chains were confirmed in vitro to be specific for cytomegalovirus antigens. Compared with equally common non-associated chains, HLA-associated TCR beta chains in a later analysis were more clonally expanded and had lower generation probabilities.

About this clone itself: Its target antigen remains unknown. Base-call qualities are not available, and no considerably larger clone is one nucleotide away.

According to the germline V gene (reference sequence), CDR1 reads SEHNR and CDR2 reads FQNEAQ. Including the terminal cysteine and phenylalanine, the CDR3 comprises 14 residues. Only CDR3 DNA is held: 42 bases, read in frame from base 1. Trimming takes 5 bases off V and 6 bases off J; junction bases not matched to a gene: 8. To prepare the library, the immunoSEQ multiplex PCR assay was applied. The multiplex PCR relied on a mix of 60 forward primers for TCR Vbeta segments and 13 reverse primers for TCR Jbeta segments. A multiplex PCR assay on genomic DNA amplified the CDR3 region of rearranged TCR beta genes. Amplified TCR beta libraries were sequenced as 87-base-pair reads on the Illumina HiSeq System. On the study's bioinformatics: A later analysis tallied tens of millions of unique TCR beta chains across the 700 or so repertoires, and some 12 million of those chains were shared by two or more donors. A nearest-neighbor algorithm error-corrected the raw reads and collapsed the reads into unique sequences, merging closely related sequences to remove PCR and sequencing errors. Alignment of CDR3 sequences to IMGT reference sequences was used to assign V, D and J gene segments. For a sequence to be retained, a match of at least six nucleotides was required to both a V gene segment and a J gene segment. Rearrangements were classified as productive when the CDR3 lacked stop codons and remained in frame with V and J, and all other rearrangements were classified as non-productive. CDR3 was defined according to IMGT convention as the region running from the second conserved V-encoded cysteine to the conserved J-encoded phenylalanine. Sequences without an unambiguous match to a single V gene segment were excluded from the earlier analysis of a few hundred of the donors. An earlier analysis of fewer than 750 of the donors classified V segments as functional when productive rearrangements were above 56.7% and as segregating when the standard deviation between donors was above 5%. A statistical classification framework was developed to diagnose cytomegalovirus status using the catalog of TCR beta chain sequences. In a later analysis, TCR nucleotide sequences were compared against IMGT/GENE-DB human TR gene sequences so that V and J genes could be assigned. In a later analysis, CDR3 sequences and most-parsimonious VDJ recombination scenarios were assigned using the TCRdist pipeline. A later analysis defined each TCR beta chain by its CDR3 amino acid sequence plus V-gene family, and excluded reads lacking a unique V-gene family. To address suspected cross-contamination and a sequencing artifact, a later analysis removed around 590 highly shared, low-generation-probability nucleotide sequences. For each public chain, a later analysis derived a clonal expansion index from normalized ranks of inferred template counts within each repertoire. A later analysis computed generation probabilities with a VDJ recombination model fitted to out-of-frame rearrangements, and checked the results against IGoR. A later analysis scored TCR-TCR, TCR-HLA and TCR-CMV co-occurrence with hypergeometric tests, applying a repertoire-size bias correction to TCR pairs. False discovery rates were estimated in a later analysis by permuting HLA or CMV assignments 20 times. In a later analysis, co-occurring TCRs were grouped with DBSCAN, and TCRdist sequence similarity was added when clustering was performed within HLA-allele-positive subsets. For co-occurrence clustering, repertoires with fewer than 30,000 or more than 120,000 public chains were excluded, along with roughly 5 repertoires with anomalous nucleotide sharing. Not all clones reach the TCRdb copy of this immuneACCESS table, which keeps in-frame sequences only. Checked studies attribute under half of the gap to unresolved V genes and leave the rest unexplained. D and trimming were read from the DNA, whereas the V and J calls and clone size are those reported in that table. The sample table contains 210,000 or so clones; only one count was recorded for over 75% of them. The ten largest account for approximately 0.22% of the sample.

The cohort was made up of 666 healthy bone marrow donors. At the time of sampling, every cohort member was nominally healthy, though immune exposures that went unrecorded were likely present. The donor tested CMV seronegative and was one of the 352 seronegative cohort members. A peripheral blood sample was collected from each donor, and TCR beta sequencing was performed on peripheral blood mononuclear cells. The Qiagen DNeasy Blood Extraction Kit was used to extract genomic DNA from the blood cell samples. The receptor was derived from a girl under 10 years old in good health and CMV-seronegative. Sequencing input: PBMCs. The sequence joins TRBV7-9 to TRBJ1-1; a stretch of 8 junction bases matches TRBD1. The CDR3 reads as follows: CASSIRTGSSEAFF. DNA sequence: TGTGCCAGCAGCATCCGGACAGGGTCCTCTGAAGCTTTCTTT.